A selection of T cell receptor beta chains follows, all from one sample in a study of Ad26.COV2.S vaccination and SARS-CoV-2 variants. Sequenced by immunoSEQ multiplex PCR; TCRdb stores in-frame clones only, minus some. The data contain 300,000 to 400,000 clones, around 90% of them singletons. The specimen was peripheral blood, collected in a trial of Ad26.COV2.S vaccine versus placebo. The receptor source for this set is a person between 18 and 59 years old who received the Ad26.COV2.S COVID-19 vaccine or a placebo. CDR3s include the opening cysteine and the closing phenylalanine or tryptophan. A D gene is named only where the DNA matches it firmly. Clone size appears in some rows only: once, few, many, or a class for an expanded clone.

.,few,TRBJ1-2,TRBV2,TGTGCCAGCAGTTCCACAGCAGGGGATGGCTACACCTTC,CASSSTAGDGYTF
.,few,TRBJ2-7,TRBV11-2,TGTGCCAGCAGCTTAGACTACGAGCAGTACTTC,CASSLDYEQYF
TRBD1,.,TRBJ1-1,TRBV13,TGTGCCAGCAGCTTGGGGGGACAGGCTGAAGCTTTCTTT,CASSLGGQAEAFF
.,.,TRBJ2-3,TRBV11-2,TGTGCCAGCAGCCCTGGTACGGGGATAACAGATACGCAGTATTTT,CASSPGTGITDTQYF
.,.,TRBJ2-7,TRBV19,TGTGCCAGTAGTTCCCACGGAGGGGACGAGCAGTACTTC,CASSSHGGDEQYF
.,.,TRBJ1-5,TRBV6-1,TGTGCCAGCAGTGAACAGGCAGGGTTTTACGATCAGCCCCAGCATTTT,CASSEQAGFYDQPQHF
.,.,TRBJ2-1,TRBV5-1,TGCGCCAGCAGCGTACCGACAGAATACAATGAGCAGTTCTTC,CASSVPTEYNEQFF
TRBD2,.,TRBJ2-7,TRBV13,TGTGCCAGCAGCCCAGGGGCGGGGGGGCCCCTCGAGCAGTACTTC,CASSPGAGGPLEQYF
.,.,TRBJ2-5,TRBV14,TGTGCCAGCAGCCAAGTTCCCAGAGGAACAGAGAAGGCCCAGTACTTC,CASSQVPRGTEKAQYF
.,.,TRBJ2-3,TRBV10-3,TGTGCCATCAGCGACTCCACAGATACGCAGTATTTT,CAISDSTDTQYF
.,.,TRBJ2-1,TRBV18,TGTGCCAGCTCACCACGTAATGAGCAGTTCTTC,CASSPRNEQFF
.,.,TRBJ2-5,TRBV11-2,TGTGCCAGCAGCCTAAACGGGTACCAAGAGACCCAGTACTTC,CASSLNGYQETQYF
TRBD1,.,TRBJ1-1,TRBV7-3,TGTGCCAGCAGCTCAACAGGGGGACTTACTGAAGCTTTCTTT,CASSSTGGLTEAFF
.,.,TRBJ1-3,TRBV25-1,TGTCCCCGTGGTCGGGGGTTAGGTGGAAACACCATATATTTT,CPRGRGLGGNTIYF
.,.,TRBJ1-1,TRBV9,TGTGCCAGCAGCGCCCGGGACACCGTGGTCGACACTGAAGCTTTCTTT,CASSARDTVVDTEAFF
.,.,TRBJ1-2,TRBV19,TGTGCCAGTAGTAAAGAGAGCAGCAATTATGGCTACACCTTC,CASSKESSNYGYTF
.,many,TRBJ2-1,TRBV12-3/TRBV12-4,TGTGCCAGCAGCCCCCGAGCGGAGCAGTTCTTC,CASSPRAEQFF
.,.,TRBJ1-4,TRBV27,TGTGCCAGCAGTTTCGGGGGAACTAATGAAAAACTGTTTTTT,CASSFGGTNEKLFF
.,.,TRBJ2-5,TRBV9,TGTGCCAGCAGCGTAGAGGACGGGACCCAGTACTTC,CASSVEDGTQYF
TRBD2,.,TRBJ2-6,TRBV29-1,TGCAGCGTTGCCTCATGGGGGAGGGGCTCTGGGGCCAACGTCCTGACTTTC,CSVASWGRGSGANVLTF
.,.,TRBJ1-6,TRBV30,TGTGCCTCCGGGACACCAATTAATTCACCCCTCCACTTT,CASGTPINSPLHF
.,.,TRBJ1-2,TRBV19,TGTGCCAGTAGTATAACAGTCTTGGACTATGGCTACACCTTC,CASSITVLDYGYTF
TRBD1,.,TRBJ1-5,TRBV9,TGTGCCAGCAGCCCCTCAGGGGGCGGACAGCCCCAGCATTTT,CASSPSGGGQPQHF
.,.,TRBJ2-3,TRBV20-1,TGCAGTGCTGGGAGTTCTACGCAGTATTTT,CSAGSSTQYF
.,.,TRBJ1-3,TRBV5-5,TGTGCCAGCAGCTTGGTCAGCCTGAATGGAAACACCATATATTTT,CASSLVSLNGNTIYF
.,.,TRBJ1-1,TRBV7-3,TGTGCCAGCAGCCTCCAGGGGAGCGCGGAAGCTTTCTTT,CASSLQGSAEAFF
.,.,TRBJ1-1,TRBV5-4,TGTGCCAGCAGCTTGAGGGAGAACACTGAAGCTTTCTTT,CASSLRENTEAFF
.,.,TRBJ1-3,TRBV7-9,TGTGCCAGCAGCTTAAGTAACTCTGGAAACACCATATATTTT,CASSLSNSGNTIYF
TRBD1,.,TRBJ2-2,TRBV28,TGTGCCAGCAGTTTGTCCCAGGGGGCGGCCGGGGAGCTGTTTTTT,CASSLSQGAAGELFF
.,.,TRBJ1-1,TRBV7-9,TGTGCCAGCAGCCCCCTCGCTGAAGCTTTCTTT,CASSPLAEAFF
.,.,TRBJ1-1,TRBV5-1,TGCGCCAGCAGCTCGTTACAAAGACCGAACACTGAAGCTTTCTTT,CASSSLQRPNTEAFF
.,.,TRBJ1-1,TRBV7-2,TGTGCCAGCAGCTTAGCCGGGGCCTTGAACACTGAAGCTTTCTTT,CASSLAGALNTEAFF
TRBD2,.,TRBJ2-1,TRBV7-2,TGTGCCAGCAGCTTAGAGACGACTAGCGGGGGGGCTGGGTTCTTC,CASSLETTSGGAGFF
.,.,TRBJ2-1,TRBV9,TGTGCCAGCAGCGTAAGGGGGGGCTCCTACAATGAGCAGTTCTTC,CASSVRGGSYNEQFF